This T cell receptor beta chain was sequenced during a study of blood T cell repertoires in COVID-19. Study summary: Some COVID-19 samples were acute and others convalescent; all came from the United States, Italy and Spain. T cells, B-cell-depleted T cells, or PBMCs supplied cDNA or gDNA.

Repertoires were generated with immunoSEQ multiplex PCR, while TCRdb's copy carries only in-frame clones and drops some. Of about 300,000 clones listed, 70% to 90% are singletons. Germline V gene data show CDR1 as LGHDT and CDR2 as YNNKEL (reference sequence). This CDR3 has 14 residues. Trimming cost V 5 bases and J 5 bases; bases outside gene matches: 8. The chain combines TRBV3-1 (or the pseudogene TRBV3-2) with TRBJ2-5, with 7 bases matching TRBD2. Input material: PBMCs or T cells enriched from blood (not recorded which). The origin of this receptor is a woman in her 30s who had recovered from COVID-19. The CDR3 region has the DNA TGTGCCAGCAGCTACGGGGGGATCGGGGAGACCCAGTACTTC. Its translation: CASSYGGIGETQYF.